This T cell receptor (beta chain) stems from a study of OX40 agonist ivuxolimab in advanced cancers. Sequencing used immunoSEQ multiplex PCR; TCRdb keeps in-frame clones, though not all of them. The sample records around 29,000 clones, around 87% being singletons. Peripheral blood came from all dose cohorts at three timepoints. CDR3 length equals 13 residues. The V end lost 0 bases, the J end lost 8 bases, and 9 bases lay between the germline ends. The V gene's germline CDR1 is SGHNT and CDR2 YYREEE (reference sequence). Study-level findings and limits: On average, a greater number of expanded clones characterised CD8+ T cells relative to CD4+.

Notes on this clone: Its antigen is unidentified.

The clonotype originates from an adult with an advanced solid tumor such as melanoma, head and neck, liver or kidney cancer. The chain recombines TRBV5-4 with TRBJ2-4, with D maybe TRBD2 (6 bases). Sequenced material: CD4+ or CD8+ T cells sorted from blood, taken in a trial of the OX40 agonist ivuxolimab. In nucleotides, the CDR3 is TGTGCCAGCAGCTTGGCCGGGGAGGACATTCAGTACTTC. It codes for CASSLAGEDIQYF.